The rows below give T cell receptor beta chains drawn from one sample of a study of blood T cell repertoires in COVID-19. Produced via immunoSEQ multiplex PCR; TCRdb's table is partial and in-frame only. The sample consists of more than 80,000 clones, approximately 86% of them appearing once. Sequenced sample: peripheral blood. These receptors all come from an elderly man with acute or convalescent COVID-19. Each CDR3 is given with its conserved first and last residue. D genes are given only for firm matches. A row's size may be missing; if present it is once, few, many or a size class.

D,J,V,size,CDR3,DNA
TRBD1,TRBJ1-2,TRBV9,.,CASSPRTGGNYGYTF,TGTGCCAGCAGCCCTCGGACAGGGGGGAACTATGGCTACACCTTC
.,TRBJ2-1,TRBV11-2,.,CASSQERGGINEQFF,TGTGCCAGCAGCCAAGAAAGGGGGGGGATCAATGAGCAGTTCTTC
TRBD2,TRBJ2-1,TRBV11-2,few,CASSAGGIAGKVEQFF,TGTGCCAGCAGCGCGGGAGGGATAGCGGGTAAAGTTGAGCAGTTCTTC
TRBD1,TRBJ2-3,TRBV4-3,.,CASSRRYRGLSDTQYF,TGCGCCAGCAGCCGTAGGTACAGGGGGCTTTCAGATACGCAGTATTTT
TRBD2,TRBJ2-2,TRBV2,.,CASREGLHTGELFF,TGTGCCAGCAGAGAGGGACTACATACCGGGGAGCTGTTTTTT
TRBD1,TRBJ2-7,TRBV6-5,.,CASSYSTDRVTYEQYF,TGTGCCAGCAGTTACTCGACCGACAGGGTAACCTACGAGCAGTACTTC
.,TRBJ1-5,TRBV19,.,CASRQAGAQQPQHF,TGTGCCAGTAGACAAGCGGGGGCCCAACAGCCCCAGCATTTT
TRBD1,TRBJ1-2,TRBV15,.,CATSRARQGSGYTF,TGTGCCACCAGCAGAGCCCGACAGGGCTCTGGCTACACCTTC
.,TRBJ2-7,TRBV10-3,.,CAISAEREGEQYF,TGTGCCATCAGTGCCGAAAGAGAGGGCGAGCAGTACTTC
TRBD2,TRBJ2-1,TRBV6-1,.,CASSEALLAGSSGEQFF,TGTGCCAGCAGTGAAGCGCTTCTAGCGGGGTCCTCCGGGGAGCAGTTCTTC
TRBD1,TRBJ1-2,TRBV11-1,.,CASSRGGGGNYGYTF,TGTGCCAGCAGCCGCGGCGGAGGGGGCAACTATGGCTACACCTTC
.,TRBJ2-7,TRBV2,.,CASEGGTIYEQYF,TGTGCCAGCGAGGGCGGGACCATCTACGAGCAGTACTTC
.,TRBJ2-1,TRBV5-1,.,CASSSGLHEQFF,TGCGCCAGCAGCTCGGGACTTCATGAGCAGTTCTTC
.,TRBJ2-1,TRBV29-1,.,CSAQDLYRASYNEQFF,TGCAGCGCCCAGGACCTGTACAGGGCTTCCTACAATGAGCAGTTCTTC
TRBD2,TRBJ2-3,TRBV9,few,CASSVAAGGGTDTQYF,TGTGCCAGCAGCGTCGCGGCGGGGGGTGGCACAGATACGCAGTATTTT
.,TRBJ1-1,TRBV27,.,CASSVPSGRAFF,TGTGCCAGCAGTGTCCCCTCGGGAAGGGCTTTCTTT
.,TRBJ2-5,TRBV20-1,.,CSASQETQYF,TGCAGTGCTAGTCAGGAGACCCAGTACTTC
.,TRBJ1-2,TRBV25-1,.,CASTGAVDSRGYTF,TGTGCCAGCACCGGTGCAGTCGACTCGAGAGGCTACACCTTC
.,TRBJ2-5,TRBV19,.,CASSIGSGYHQETQYF,TGTGCCAGTAGTATAGGGTCAGGCTACCACCAAGAGACCCAGTACTTC
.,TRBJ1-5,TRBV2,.,CASSASQGQPQHF,TGTGCCAGCAGCGCCTCTCAGGGACAGCCCCAGCATTTT
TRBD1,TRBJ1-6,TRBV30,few,CAWTGTGDSPLHF,TGTGCCTGGACCGGGACAGGGGATTCACCCCTCCACTTT
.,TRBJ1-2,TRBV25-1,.,CASSEASPGWGYTF,TGTGCCAGCAGTGAAGCCTCCCCGGGTTGGGGCTACACCTTC
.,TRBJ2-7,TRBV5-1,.,CASSLAPAGVYEQYF,TGCGCCAGCAGCTTGGCACCGGCGGGCGTATACGAGCAGTACTTC
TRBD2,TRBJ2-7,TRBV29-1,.,CSVEDRGLAANEQYF,TGCAGCGTTGAAGATCGGGGACTAGCGGCCAACGAGCAGTACTTC
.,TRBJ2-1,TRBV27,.,CASSLMSGSLSYNEQFF,TGTGCCAGCAGTTTAATGTCAGGCTCCCTTTCCTACAATGAGCAGTTCTTC
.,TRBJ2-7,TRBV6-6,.,CASSYSTGQSYEQYF,TGTGCCAGCAGTTACTCGACGGGACAATCCTACGAGCAGTACTTC
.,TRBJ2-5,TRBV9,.,CASSLTVQETQYF,TGTGCCAGCAGCTTGACAGTTCAAGAGACCCAGTACTTC
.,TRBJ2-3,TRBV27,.,CASAQEVPTVDTQYF,TGTGCCAGCGCCCAGGAGGTCCCGACGGTAGATACGCAGTATTTT
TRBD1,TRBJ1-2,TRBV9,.,CASNRGQGVRYGYTF,TGTGCCAGCAACCGCGGGCAGGGGGTTCGGTATGGCTACACCTTC
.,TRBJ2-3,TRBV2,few,CASSNQGRTDTQYF,TGTGCCAGCAGTAACCAGGGGCGCACAGATACGCAGTATTTT
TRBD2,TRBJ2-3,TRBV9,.,CASSVSGRADTQYF,TGTGCCAGCAGCGTTAGCGGGAGGGCAGATACGCAGTATTTT
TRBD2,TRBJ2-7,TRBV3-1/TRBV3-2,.,CASSAALAGEQYF,TGTGCCAGCAGCGCGGCACTAGCGGGAGAGCAGTACTTC
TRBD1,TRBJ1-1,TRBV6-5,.,CASRGTGGPDTEAFF,TGTGCCAGCAGGGGGACAGGGGGCCCCGACACTGAAGCTTTCTTT
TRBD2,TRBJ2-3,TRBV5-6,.,CASSYLAGVDTQYF,TGTGCCAGCAGCTACCTGGCGGGAGTGGATACGCAGTATTTT
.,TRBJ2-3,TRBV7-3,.,CASSRGSADTQYF,TGTGCCAGCAGCCGAGGAAGCGCAGATACGCAGTATTTT
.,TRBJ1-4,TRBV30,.,CAWAKGQGSEKLFF,TGTGCCTGGGCTAAGGGCCAGGGGAGTGAAAAACTGTTTTTT
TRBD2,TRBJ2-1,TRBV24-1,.,CATSGSSGRESSYNEQFF,TGTGCCACCAGTGGGTCTAGCGGGAGGGAAAGCTCCTACAATGAGCAGTTCTTC
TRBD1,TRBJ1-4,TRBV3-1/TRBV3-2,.,CASSQVSGTGPANEKLFF,TGTGCCAGCAGCCAAGTGTCCGGGACAGGGCCGGCAAATGAAAAACTGTTTTTT
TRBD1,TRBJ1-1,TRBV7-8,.,CATQGATNTEAFF,TGTGCCACCCAGGGGGCGACGAACACTGAAGCTTTCTTT
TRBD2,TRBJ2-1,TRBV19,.,CASSLFGTSSYNEQFF,TGTGCCAGTAGTCTGTTCGGGACTAGCTCCTACAATGAGCAGTTCTTC
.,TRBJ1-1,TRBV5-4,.,CASSARTAGPEAFF,TGTGCCAGCAGCGCCCGGACAGCAGGGCCTGAAGCTTTCTTT
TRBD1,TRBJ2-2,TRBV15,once,CATSSTGGETGTNTGELFF,TGTGCCACCAGCAGCACAGGGGGCGAAACCGGGACCAACACCGGGGAGCTGTTTTTT
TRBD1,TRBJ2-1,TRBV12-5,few,CASGPDRVNEQFF,TGTGCTAGTGGACCTGACAGGGTCAATGAGCAGTTCTTC
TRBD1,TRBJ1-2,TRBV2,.,CASSDRVLYGYTF,TGTGCCAGCAGCGACAGGGTTCTCTATGGCTACACCTTC
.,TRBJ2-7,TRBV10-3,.,CAISESRTTTYEQYF,TGTGCCATCAGTGAGTCGAGGACAACCACCTACGAGCAGTACTTC